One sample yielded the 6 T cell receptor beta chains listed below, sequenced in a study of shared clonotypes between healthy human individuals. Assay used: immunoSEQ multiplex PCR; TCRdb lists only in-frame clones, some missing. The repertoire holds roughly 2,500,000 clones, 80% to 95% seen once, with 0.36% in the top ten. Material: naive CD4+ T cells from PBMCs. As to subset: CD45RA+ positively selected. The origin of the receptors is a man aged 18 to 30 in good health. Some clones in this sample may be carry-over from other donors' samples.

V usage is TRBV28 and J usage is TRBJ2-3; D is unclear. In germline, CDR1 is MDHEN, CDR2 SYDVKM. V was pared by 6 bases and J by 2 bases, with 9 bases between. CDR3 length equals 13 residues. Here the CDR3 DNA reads TGTGCCAGCAGGCGCCGCTCCACAGATACGCAGTATTTT. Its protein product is CASRRRSTDTQYF.

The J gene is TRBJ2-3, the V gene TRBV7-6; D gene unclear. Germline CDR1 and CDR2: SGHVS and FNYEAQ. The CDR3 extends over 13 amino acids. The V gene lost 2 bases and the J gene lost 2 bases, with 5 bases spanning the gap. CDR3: CASSLLNTDTQYF. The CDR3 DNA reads TGTGCCAGCAGCTTATTAAACACAGATACGCAGTATTTT. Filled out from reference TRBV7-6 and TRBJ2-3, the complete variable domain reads GAGVSQSPRYKVTKRGQDVALRCDPISGHVSLYWYRQALGQGPEFLTYFNYEAQQDKSGLPNDRFSAERPEGSISTLTIQRTEQRDSAMYRCASSLLNTDTQYFGPGTRLTVL.

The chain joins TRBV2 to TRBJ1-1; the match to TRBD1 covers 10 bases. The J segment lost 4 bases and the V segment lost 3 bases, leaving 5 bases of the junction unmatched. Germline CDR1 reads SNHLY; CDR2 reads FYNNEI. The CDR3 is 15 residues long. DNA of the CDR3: TGTGCCAGCAGTGAGACAGGGGGCGCGAGCACTGAAGCTTTCTTT. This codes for CASSETGGASTEAFF. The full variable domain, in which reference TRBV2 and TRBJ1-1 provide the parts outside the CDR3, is EPEVTQTPSHQVTQMGQEVILRCVPISNHLYFYWYRQILGQKVEFLVSFYNNEISEKSEIFDDQFSVERPDGSNFTLKIRSTKLEDSAMYFCASSETGGASTEAFFGQGTRLTVV.

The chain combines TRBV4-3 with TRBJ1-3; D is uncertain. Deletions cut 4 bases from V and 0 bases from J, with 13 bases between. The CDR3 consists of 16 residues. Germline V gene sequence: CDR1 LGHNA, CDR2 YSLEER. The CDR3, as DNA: TGCGCCAGCAGCCCCCAAGATACAAGCTCTGGAAACACCATATATTTT. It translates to CASSPQDTSSGNTIYF.

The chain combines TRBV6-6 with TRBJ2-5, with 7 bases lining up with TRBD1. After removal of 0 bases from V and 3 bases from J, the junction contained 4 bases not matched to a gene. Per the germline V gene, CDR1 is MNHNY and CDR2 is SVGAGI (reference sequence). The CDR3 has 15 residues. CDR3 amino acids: CASSYSHRGEETQYF. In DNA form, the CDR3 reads TGTGCCAGCAGTTACTCCCACAGGGGAGAAGAGACCCAGTACTTC.

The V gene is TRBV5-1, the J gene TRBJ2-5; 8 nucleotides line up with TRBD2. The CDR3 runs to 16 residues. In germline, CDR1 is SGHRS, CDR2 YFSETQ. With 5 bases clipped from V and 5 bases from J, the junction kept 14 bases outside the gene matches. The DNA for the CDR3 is TGCGCCAGCAGACCTCGTGCGACTAGCGCTGGGGAGACCCAGTACTTC. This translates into CASRPRATSAGETQYF.